The next 19 T cell receptor beta chains were all read from a single sample in a study of T cell responses to AZD1222 COVID-19 vaccine. Clones were read by immunoSEQ multiplex PCR, and TCRdb kept only the in-frame ones, dropping some. Altogether some 190,000 clones are present, 92% being singletons, with the ten largest covering roughly 1.9%. The source was peripheral blood, collected 28 days after the second AZD1222 dose. The receptors were sampled from an adult who received the AZD1222 COVID-19 vaccine.

The chain employs TRBV2 and TRBJ1-5; the D is unclear. This CDR3 has 15 residues. V was trimmed by 6 bases and J by 1 base, leaving 13 bases between them. Germline V gene sequence: CDR1 SNHLY, CDR2 FYNNEI. The CDR3 bases are TGTGCCAGCAGCCAGGCAGGCCAGAGCAATCAGCCCCAGCATTTT. Translation gives CASSQAGQSNQPQHF.

The table lists this clone with many counts. The chain uses TRBV2 and TRBJ2-2, with D possibly TRBD2 on 6 matching bases. Germline-derived CDR1 and CDR2 are SNHLY and FYNNEI. V lost 2 bases and J lost 2, with 15 bases in between. The CDR3 extends over 17 amino acids. The CDR3 DNA reads TGTGCCAGCAGTGAATCCCCCGGGACTCTCAACACCGGGGAGCTGTTTTTT. It specifies CASSESPGTLNTGELFF.

The chain uses TRBV28 and TRBJ1-2; the D gene is possibly TRBD1 (5 bases). This CDR3 has 14 residues. V lost 7 bases and J lost 2, with 14 bases in between. Germline V gene data show CDR1 as MDHEN and CDR2 as SYDVKM. The CDR3 sequence: CASITSGMNYGYTF. The CDR3 bases are TGTGCCAGCATCACTTCAGGGATGAACTATGGCTACACCTTC.

The chain carries TRBV19 and TRBJ1-2, with D unclear. This CDR3 spans 16 amino acids. V lost 4 bases and J lost 6, with 21 bases in between. From germline, CDR1 is LNHDA and CDR2 SQIVND (reference sequence). The CDR3 here is CASSTTHRARANGYTF. DNA for the CDR3: TGTGCCAGTAGTACCACCCACCGGGCACGGGCGAATGGCTACACCTTC.

This chain joins TRBV24-1 and TRBJ1-2, with TRBD1 matching over 9 bases. The CDR3 is made up of 14 amino acids. V shed 3 bases and J 5 bases; nucleotides not matched to a gene: 3. Germline CDR1 is KGHDR and CDR2 is SFDVKD. The CDR3 DNA is TGTGCCACCAGTGATGGGACAGGGCGGTATGGCTACACCTTC. Translation gives CATSDGTGRYGYTF.

The V call is TRBV11-3, the J call TRBJ1-5; tentative D call: TRBD1 (6 bases). This CDR3 is built from 17 residues. V lost 1 base and J 3 bases, leaving 16 bases between the germline ends. Germline loops: CDR1 SGHNT, CDR2 YENEEA. The CDR3 loop is CASSLALGQLDNQPQHF. DNA of the CDR3: TGTGCCAGCAGCTTAGCATTAGGACAGCTAGACAATCAGCCCCAGCATTTT.

V is TRBV24-1 and J is TRBJ2-7; perhaps TRBD1 as D (5 bases). Germline V gene lookup returns CDR1 KGHDR and CDR2 SFDVKD. Trimming cost V 4 bases and J 5 bases, with 11 bases left between them. The CDR3 length is 13 residues. CDR3 DNA sequence: TGTGCCACCAGTGACTGGGGCTTGAACGAGCAGTACTTC. Its translation is CATSDWGLNEQYF.

The V call is TRBV7-3, the J call TRBJ2-1; the match to TRBD1 covers 8 bases. This CDR3 is 17 amino acids long. Germline V gene lookup returns CDR1 SGHTA and CDR2 FQGTGA. Trimming cost V 3 bases and J 8 bases; bases outside gene matches: 15. In DNA, the CDR3 is TGTGCCAGCAGCTTCGACAGGGGCTCAGGGGTCTTAGATGAGCAGTTCTTC. It is translated as CASSFDRGSGVLDEQFF.

The chain links TRBV5-4 to TRBJ2-2; the match to TRBD1 covers 7 bases. Germline assignment: CDR1 SGHNT and CDR2 YYREEE (reference sequence). This CDR3 has 16 residues. The V segment lost 0 bases and the J segment 6 bases; nucleotides outside the gene matches: 8. CDR3 nucleotide sequence: TGTGCCAGCAGCTTGGCGGGGCCAGGGGGTCCCGGGGAGCTGTTTTTT. Translated, it gives CASSLAGPGGPGELFF.

The CDR3 is CASSISWQINSPLHF. The CDR3 DNA reads as TGTGCCAGTAGTATTTCGTGGCAGATTAATTCACCCCTCCACTTT. The chain combines TRBV19 with TRBJ1-6; D is undetermined. The germline V gene has CDR1 LNHDA and CDR2 SQIVND (reference sequence). CDR3 length equals 15 residues. The V and J ends lost 3 bases and 6 bases respectively, with 12 bases between them.

This rearrangement joins TRBV12-5 to TRBJ2-2; D remains unclear. Germline CDR1 LGHNT, CDR2 FRNRAP. CDR3 length: 12 residues. Trimming pared 4 bases from V and 1 base from J, leaving 1 base between. The CDR3 DNA sequence: TGTGCTAGTGGTTGGAACACCGGGGAGCTGTTTTTT. It yields the protein CASGWNTGELFF.

The V call is TRBV11-3, the J call TRBJ2-1; 10 positions agree with TRBD2. CDR3 length: 15 residues. The V and J ends lost 5 bases and 3 bases, in that order; junction bases with no gene match: 4. CDR1 SGHNT and CDR2 YENEEA come from the germline V gene. DNA for the CDR3: TGTGCCAGCAGCCCTTTAGCGGGAGGCTACAATGAGCAGTTCTTC. Translation gives CASSPLAGGYNEQFF. The whole variable domain, remainder taken from reference TRBV11-3 and TRBJ2-1, is EAGVVQSPRYKIIEKKQPVAFWCNPISGHNTLYWYLQNLGQGPELLIRYENEEAVDDSQLPKDRFSAERLKGVDSTLKIQPAELGDSAVYLCASSPLAGGYNEQFFGPGTRLTVL.

This chain uses TRBV12-3 or TRBV12-4 with TRBJ1-1; D is unclear. Trimming left V 2 bases short and J 1 base short, with 5 bases between. The CDR3 has 13 amino acids. CDR3 coding DNA: TGTGCCAGCAGTTTAATGAGGAACACTGAAGCTTTCTTT. As protein: CASSLMRNTEAFF.

This chain uses TRBV5-4 with TRBJ1-1; the D is unclear. Germline V gives CDR1 SGHNT, CDR2 YYREEE (reference sequence). V lost 4 bases and J lost 0, with 7 bases in between. The CDR3 is 13 amino acids. The CDR3 loop is CASSAGLNTEAFF. CDR3 nucleotides: TGTGCCAGCAGCGCAGGATTGAACACTGAAGCTTTCTTT.

V and J are TRBV11-3 and TRBJ2-7; TRBD2 is a possible D gene (7 bases). CDR1 and CDR2 (germline): SGHNT, YENEEA. V shed 8 bases and J shed 3 bases, with 20 bases lying between them. The CDR3 extends over 15 amino acids. The CDR3 is CASSLRGPSSYEQYF. The CDR3 bases are TGTGCCAGCTCATTGCGGGGGCCCAGCAGCTACGAGCAGTACTTC.

This chain links TRBV21-1 with TRBJ2-1; the table's D call of TRBD2 was not tested on the DNA. TRBV21-1 counts as a pseudogene. The CDR3 extends over 13 amino acids. The CDR3 sequence: CASTHPTPNEQFF. The CDR3, as DNA: TGTGCCAGCACCCACCCTACTCCCAATGAGCAGTTCTTC.

This chain joins TRBV27 and TRBJ1-1, with 9 positions matching TRBD1. This CDR3 is built from 15 residues. Trimming took 2 bases from V and 2 from J; bases not matched to a gene: 3. Germline assignment: CDR1 MNHEY and CDR2 SMNVEV (reference sequence). CDR3 coding DNA: TGTGCCAGCAGTTTAGAGGGACAGGGTAACACTGAAGCTTTCTTT. Residues: CASSLEGQGNTEAFF.

This clone was picked up one time. The chain links TRBV10-3 to TRBJ1-2; 9 nucleotides line up with TRBD1. The length of the CDR3 is 14 residues. Trimming cost V 5 bases and J 8 bases; bases outside gene matches: 9. Germline V gives CDR1 ENHRY, CDR2 SYGVKD. The CDR3 loop reads CAISPGQGPNGYTF. DNA for the CDR3: TGTGCCATCAGTCCGGGACAGGGACCAAACGGCTACACCTTC.

V and J are TRBV12-3 or TRBV12-4 and TRBJ1-2, with TRBD1 matching 7 bases. J gave up 7 bases and V 4 bases, and 6 bases lay outside the gene matches. This CDR3 contains 13 residues. The CDR3 region is CASSSRGSRGYTF. As DNA, the CDR3 is TGTGCCAGCAGTTCCAGGGGGTCCCGTGGCTACACCTTC.